The 7 T cell receptor beta chains presented below share a single source sample, sequenced in a study of blood T cells in healthy people across ages. A second roughly 6 to 11 cycle PCR used barcoded and J-beta primers. TCRdb re-analysed the 5' RACE reads in MiXCR, keeping a single row per CDR3 protein. Altogether some 700,000 distinct CDR3 sequences are present, about a fifth being singletons, with the ten largest covering about 22%. The sequencing sample was made of blood. These receptors all come from a man aged 65-85 years in good health.

This clonotype was seen only a few times. V usage is TRBV14 and J usage is TRBJ2-1; no reliable D call. From germline, CDR1 is SGHDN and CDR2 FVKESK. V dropped 2 bases and J dropped 7 bases, with 9 bases sitting between them. The CDR3 totals 13 residues. The CDR3 loop reads CASSQLSSNEQFF. The DNA for the CDR3 is TGTGCCAGCAGCCAACTTAGCTCGAATGAGCAGTTCTTC.

This clonotype showed up just a few times. The rearrangement uses TRBV11-3 and TRBJ2-3; D possibly corresponds to TRBD2 (5 bases). CDR1 and CDR2 from the germline V gene are SGHNT and YENEEA. The ends were cut back, 0 bases at V and 12 bases at J, with 10 bases in the middle. The CDR3 is 12 amino acids. CDR3 DNA: TGTGCCAGCAGCTTAGATCTACTAGTTCAGTATTTT. Its translation: CASSLDLLVQYF.

Only a few counts were recorded for this clonotype. The chain combines TRBV4-1 with TRBJ2-1, with no clear D. Trimming removed 3 bases from V and 5 bases from J, with 14 bases in between. CDR3 size: 15 residues. Germline-derived CDR1 and CDR2 are MGHRA and YSYEKL. CDR3 coding DNA: TGCGCCAGCAGCCATGCGGTGGGTCCCGACAATGAGCAGTTCTTC. This sequence encodes CASSHAVGPDNEQFF.

The rearrangement uses TRBV7-2 and TRBJ2-4; TRBD2 agrees at 8 bases. J gave up 4 bases and V 6 bases, and 11 bases lay outside the gene matches. The length of the CDR3 is 16 residues. CDR1 SGHTA and CDR2 FQGNSA come from the germline V gene. CDR3 coding DNA: TGTGCCAGCAGTCACAAACCACTAGCGGAGAAAAACATTCAGTACTTC. It translates to CASSHKPLAEKNIQYF.

There are a few counts of this clonotype. J is TRBJ1-1 and V is TRBV6-5; 11 bases fit TRBD1. CDR1 and CDR2 (germline): MNHEY, SVGAGI. There are 17 residues in the CDR3. V lost 4 bases, J lost 1 base, and 8 bases stayed unmatched. CDR3 sequence: CASSLAGQGAPNTEAFF. CDR3 sequence (DNA): TGTGCCAGCAGTTTGGCCGGACAGGGGGCCCCGAACACTGAAGCTTTCTTT.

The J gene is TRBJ2-1, the V gene TRBV11-2, with 7 bases aligning to TRBD1. This CDR3 contains 16 residues. Germline lookup yields CDR1 SGHAT and CDR2 FQNNGV. The V and J ends lost 2 bases and 4 bases, in that order; junction bases with no gene match: 8. The CDR3, as DNA: TGTGCCAGCAGCTTATCAGGGGGAAGGTGGTACAATGAGCAGTTCTTC. Its translation: CASSLSGGRWYNEQFF.

This clonotype showed up just a few times. The chain combines TRBV4-1 with TRBJ2-2; D is unresolved. This CDR3 spans 16 amino acids. V shed 4 bases and J shed 4 bases, with 16 bases lying between them. In germline, CDR1 is MGHRA, CDR2 YSYEKL. CDR3 sequence (DNA): TGCGCCAGCAGCCCAGTCTTTACAGTTCCCACCGGGGAGCTGTTTTTT. Residues: CASSPVFTVPTGELFF.